This note documents a single T cell receptor (beta chain) sequence. Its antigen is unknown. The CDR3 has 16 residues. Trimming cost V 4 bases and J 2 bases, with 16 bases left between them. Germline V lookup: CDR1 SGHDN, CDR2 FVKESK. Here immunoSEQ multiplex PCR was the method, and the copy in TCRdb shows in-frame clones only, minus some. The sample has some 99,000 clones, around 89% seen once. The entry originates in a study of identifying expanded T cells in peripheral blood. Study-wide points: Roughly 1.2 clones differed between technical replicates, versus 16.4 and 19 over time. Across healthy donors, higher total template counts meant significantly greater roughly two-week count variance.

During the collection period, no donor immune events like infections were recorded. The sequence came from a person aged 18-69 years in good health. The chain joins TRBV14 to TRBJ2-3; D is undetermined. The sample consisted of blood. CDR3 nucleotides: TGTGCCAGCAGCCCCCTAGACTGGCGGACCACAGATACGCAGTATTTT. This sequence encodes CASSPLDWRTTDTQYF.